This TCR beta chain was profiled in a study of blood T cell repertoires in COVID-19 (dated by TCRdb to 2019 to 2021). Study-level background: Samples from collaborators originated in the United States, Italy and Spain and spanned both the acute and convalescent phases of COVID-19. A de-identified subject ID, COVID-19 status, age in years and sex were almost always included in the sample metadata. Samples came from the ongoing ImmuneRACE study (first 160 participants) plus 1,254 subjects from 6 global collaborators. Subjects who had been exposed to COVID-19, were actively infected with it, or had recovered from it provided the deeply sampled blood TCRbeta repertoires that made up the dataset. The repertoires were made available in a free public database intended to serve as a resource for research on the immune response to SARS-CoV-2. The prospective study material was composed of cDNA or gDNA derived from T cells, B-cell-depleted T cells, or PBMCs. Where available, HLA class I and class II types were taken from metadata supplied by the sample provider and were not determined by assay-based typing.

TCRbeta CDR3 regions were amplified from genomic DNA by means of the immunoSEQ Assay, a bias-controlled multiplex PCR. For the original study's pipeline: Within the assay, amplification of reference gene primers was used to estimate how many nucleated cells each sample contained. To quantify the absolute abundance of each unique TCRbeta CDR3 rearrangement, sequence reads were collapsed and filtered. For each sample, productive Simpson clonality was calculated by taking the square root of Simpson's diversity index across productive rearrangements. TCRdb took over this immuneACCESS table, retaining in-frame rearrangements with V and J assigned. Such tables are incomplete; in checked studies, under half of the missing clones stem from an unresolved V gene, and the remainder is unexplained. From that table come the V and J calls and clone size; the DNA was used to work out D and trimming. The sample table contains 470,000 or so clones; only one count was recorded for approximately 83% of them. The ten largest account for 3% to 3.5% of the sample.

In the germline V gene, CDR1 corresponds to SNHLY and CDR2 to FYNNEI. Deletion took 4 bases off V and 1 base off J, with a span of 13 bases between the germline ends. CDR3 length: 15 amino acids, cysteine to phenylalanine. Only the CDR3 part of the read is kept: 45 bases, read in frame from the first base. Comment on this clone: Its antigen specificity is not known. The sample holds no much larger clone one base away, and base qualities are not on file.

Whole blood was collected in K2EDTA tubes by collaborating institutions according to the institutions' own protocols. Collaborator samples were shipped for TCRbeta analysis as frozen whole blood, isolated PBMCs, or DNA extracted from either sample type. Here is what the overall study found, with its caveats: Clinical and demographic metadata were provided uncurated, with the amount varying by source and participant.

The V and J segments used are TRBV2 and TRBJ1-1; TRBD1 is possibly the D segment (5 matching bases). The receptor was isolated from a human donor in a cohort sampled during active COVID-19. The sample was peripheral blood. The DNA sequence is as follows: TGTGCCAGCAGTGGCCTGGACATCCGGAACACTGAAGCTTTCTTT. This yields the protein CASSGLDIRNTEAFF.